This T cell receptor beta chain was identified in a study of radiotherapy plus CTLA-4 blockade in lung cancer. Study context: Objective responses emerged in about 20% of patients, and over 30% attained disease control. Regarding the study as a whole: Expansion of tumor-derived TCR clones was observed in blood after radiotherapy plus ipilimumab. The best predictor of response was reported to be early blood T cell clone dynamics, with interferon-beta.

Trimming cost V 5 bases and J 6 bases, with 13 bases left between them. The CDR3 covers 13 residues. Germline CDR1 and CDR2: SGHVS and FNYEAQ. Sequencing was performed with immunoSEQ multiplex PCR; in TCRdb, only in-frame clones are kept and a portion is missing. The sample yields around 44,000 clones, approximately 80% seen once. This clone was seen more than once but under ten times. The antigen remains undetermined. V usage is TRBV7-6 and J usage is TRBJ1-2; weak D call: TRBD1 (6 bases). This specimen consisted of peripheral blood, obtained from a patient treated with radiotherapy plus ipilimumab. The receptor was derived from a human donor with non-small cell lung cancer whose response to radiotherapy plus ipilimumab could not be evaluated. CDR3 sequence (DNA): TGTGCCAGCAGCCCCGGGGGGGGCGATGGCTACACCTTC. Its translation is CASSPGGGDGYTF.